These 8 T cell receptor beta chains originate from one sample sequenced in a study of cytomegalovirus exposure and HLA in healthy donors. Use of 60 Vbeta and 13 Jbeta primers characterized the PCR. Produced via immunoSEQ multiplex PCR; TCRdb's table is partial and in-frame only. The sample holds some 130,000 clones; roughly 83% are singletons and the top ten take 1.2%. The sample taken for sequencing was PBMCs. These TCRs come from a girl aged 2-10 years in good health and CMV-seronegative.

The table lists this clone with a few counts. The gene calls are TRBV4-2 and TRBJ1-4; TRBD1 might be the D (6 bases). CDR3 length: 16 amino acids. V lost 10 bases and J 6 bases, leaving 24 bases between the germline ends. The germline V gene encodes CDR1 LGHNA and CDR2 YNFKEQ. CDR3 in amino acids: CATSQLLGGAHEKLFF. The CDR3 nucleotides are TGTGCCACGTCACAGCTTCTAGGGGGGGCTCATGAAAAACTGTTTTTT.

This clone was found a few times. Written as DNA, the CDR3 is TGTGCCAGCAGCCCTCTAGCGGGACGTTTCTACGAGCAGTACTTC. Translation: CASSPLAGRFYEQYF. The J gene is TRBJ2-7, the V gene TRBV6-5; 9 nucleotides match TRBD2. Trimming at V came to 6 bases and at J to 3 bases, leaving 9 bases not matched to a gene. The CDR3 has 15 residues. Per the germline V gene, CDR1 is MNHEY and CDR2 is SVGAGI.

This chain links TRBV15 with TRBJ1-2; TRBD1 aligns across 8 bases. The CDR3 is made up of 15 amino acids. Germline V gene data show CDR1 as LNHNV and CDR2 as YYDKDF (reference sequence). Trimming cost V 0 bases and J 7 bases; bases outside gene matches: 7. The CDR3 region has the DNA TGTGCCACCAGCAGAGATAGAGGACAGGGTATTGGCTACACCTTC. Translated: CATSRDRGQGIGYTF.

The rearrangement links TRBV28 to TRBJ2-3, with 12 bases fitting TRBD2. CDR3 size: 19 residues. Trimming removed 3 bases from V and 6 bases from J; junction bases left unmatched: 16. Germline CDR1 and CDR2: MDHEN and SYDVKM. In nucleotides, the CDR3 is TGTGCCAGCAGTTTCTCACCTTGGACTAGCGGGACGGGAGGGGATACGCAGTATTTT. Translation gives CASSFSPWTSGTGGDTQYF.

A few counts support this clone. CDR3 bases: TGTGCCAGCAGCCAAGAGCCGGGACAGGGGGACTACGAGCAGTACTTC. This codes for CASSQEPGQGDYEQYF. The rearrangement uses TRBV14 and TRBJ2-7; 11 bases align to TRBD1. The CDR3 runs 16 residues. Looked up from germline, CDR1 is SGHDN and CDR2 is FVKESK. V lost 0 bases to trimming and J lost 3 bases; unmatched junction nucleotides: 4. Together with reference TRBV14 and TRBJ2-7, the CDR3 gives the full variable domain: EAGVTQFPSHSVIEKGQTVTLRCDPISGHDNLYWYRRVMGKEIKFLLHFVKESKQDESGMPNNRFLAERTGGTYSTLKVQPAELEDSGVYFCASSQEPGQGDYEQYFGPGTRLTVT.

The chain is built from TRBV6-1 and TRBJ1-1, with D possibly matching TRBD1 (5 bases). The CDR3 is 13 amino acids. Germline V CDR1 and CDR2: MNHNS, SASEGT. Between the trimmed V and J ends, which lost 3 bases and 1 base, there was a span of 6 bases. Here the CDR3 DNA reads TGTGCCAGCAGTGAGGGGCAGAACACTGAAGCTTTCTTT. This encodes CASSEGQNTEAFF.

The chain recombines TRBV6-1 with TRBJ2-4, with 8 positions matching TRBD1. The V gene end was trimmed by 4 bases and the J gene end by 11 bases; junction bases not matched to a gene: 7. Germline lookup yields CDR1 MNHNS and CDR2 SASEGT. The CDR3 has 13 residues. CDR3 DNA sequence: TGTGCCAGCAGTGCCCGGACAGGGAATTTTCAGTACTTC. Encoded protein: CASSARTGNFQYF.

The CDR3 nucleotides are TGTGCCAGCAGCTACACCGGGACAGGGGGTACCGGGGAGCTGTTTTTT. It codes for CASSYTGTGGTGELFF. The chain has TRBV7-9 and TRBJ2-2; 11 nucleotides align to TRBD1. CDR1 is SEHNR, CDR2 FQNEAQ, per germline (reference sequence). The CDR3 covers 16 residues. Trimming at V came to 4 bases and at J to 5 bases, leaving 6 bases not matched to a gene.